A single sample is the source of the 29 T cell receptor beta chains below, sequenced in a study of cytomegalovirus exposure and HLA in healthy donors. The study ran its PCR with 60 Vbeta and 13 Jbeta primers. Sequencing was performed with immunoSEQ multiplex PCR; in TCRdb, only in-frame clones are kept and a portion is missing. The repertoire holds around 130,000 clones, with 80% as singletons. Source material: PBMCs. Receptors originate from a man aged 40-49 years in good health and CMV-seronegative.

The chain recombines TRBV9 with TRBJ2-5; 9 positions agree with TRBD1. CDR3 size: 16 residues. Germline CDR1 SGDLS, CDR2 YYNGEE. V dropped 4 bases and J dropped 0; count of bases not matched to a gene: 7. This CDR3 is CASSLYGTGYQETQYF. CDR3 bases: TGTGCCAGCAGCTTATACGGGACAGGGTACCAAGAGACCCAGTACTTC.

The chain's CDR3 is CATSRAGQGNYGYTF. Here the CDR3 DNA reads TGTGCCACCAGCAGAGCGGGACAGGGTAACTATGGCTACACCTTC. The V gene is TRBV15, the J gene TRBJ1-2, with 9 bases matching TRBD1. V lost 1 base and J lost 1; bases outside the gene matches: 1. The CDR3 consists of 15 residues. The V gene's germline CDR1 is LNHNV and CDR2 YYDKDF (reference sequence).

V gene TRBV11-2 combines with J gene TRBJ2-5; D not resolved. V lost 3 bases and J 5 bases, leaving 4 bases between the germline ends. The CDR3 is made up of 11 amino acids. CDR1 and CDR2 from the germline V gene are SGHAT and FQNNGV. CDR3 coding DNA: TGTGCCAGCAGCTTCATGGAGACCCAGTACTTC. Protein: CASSFMETQYF.

The chain uses TRBV29-1 and TRBJ1-1; D not certain. From germline, CDR1 is SQVTM and CDR2 ANQGSEA. The CDR3 is 10 residues long. V was trimmed by 7 bases and J by 5 bases, leaving 8 bases between them. The CDR3 spells CSGGGTEAFF. CDR3 nucleotide sequence: TGCAGCGGAGGTGGGACTGAAGCTTTCTTT.

V gene TRBV28 combines with J gene TRBJ2-2; TRBD1 matches at 12 bases. V was pared by 4 bases and J by 7 bases, with 10 bases of the junction left unmatched. The length of the CDR3 is 17 residues. Germline lookup yields CDR1 MDHEN and CDR2 SYDVKM. The CDR3 DNA sequence: TGTGCCAGCAGTTCCCCGGGGACAGGGGGCTCTATCGGGGAGCTGTTTTTT. It encodes CASSSPGTGGSIGELFF.

The V call is TRBV2, the J call TRBJ2-7; D call uncertain. The CDR3 contains 11 residues. From germline, CDR1 is SNHLY and CDR2 FYNNEI. Trimming shortened V by 4 bases and J by 7 bases, and 8 bases separated the two germline ends. The CDR3 spells CASSVVGEQYF. For the CDR3, the DNA is TGTGCCAGCAGTGTCGTCGGGGAGCAGTACTTC.

This clone appeared once. The gene calls are TRBV15 and TRBJ2-2, with TRBD2 as a possible D gene (5 bases). The CDR3 consists of 15 residues. V lost 0 bases, J lost 4 bases, and 9 bases lay in between. The germline V gene encodes CDR1 LNHNV and CDR2 YYDKDF (reference sequence). The CDR3: CATSRELVGTGELFF. In nucleotides, the CDR3 is TGTGCCACCAGCAGAGAACTAGTTGGCACCGGGGAGCTGTTTTTT.

The chain is built from TRBV19 and TRBJ2-3; 7 bases are shared with TRBD2. The CDR3 has 14 amino acids. Germline CDR1 is LNHDA and CDR2 is SQIVND (reference sequence). V lost 11 bases and J lost 11; bases outside the gene matches: 19. The CDR3 region has the DNA TGTGCCGGGAGGGGCAGGGTCGGAGTTCTTAAGCAGTATTTT. It encodes CAGRGRVGVLKQYF.

CDR3 residues: CASRSGSDTDTQYF. CDR3 coding DNA: TGTGCCAGCAGGAGTGGGAGTGACACAGATACGCAGTATTTT. The chain couples TRBV27 to TRBJ2-3; perhaps TRBD2 as D (5 bases). Trimming stripped 6 bases from V and 2 bases from J, with 12 bases between. The length of the CDR3 is 14 residues. Per the germline V gene, CDR1 is MNHEY and CDR2 is SMNVEV (reference sequence).

The count of this clone is one. Different DNA sequences within this sample yield the same CDR3. The chain couples TRBV5-1 to TRBJ2-5; 9 bases map to TRBD2. The V gene's germline CDR1 is SGHRS and CDR2 YFSETQ. V was pared by 0 bases and J by 2 bases, with 5 bases of the junction left unmatched. The CDR3 loop spans 16 amino acids. The CDR3 is CASSLGLAGRQETQYF. The CDR3 DNA sequence: TGCGCCAGCAGCTTGGGCCTAGCGGGGAGACAAGAGACCCAGTACTTC.

CDR3 residues: CASSFGPSGRAGETQYF. The CDR3 DNA reads as TGTGCCAGCAGCTTCGGCCCTAGCGGGAGGGCCGGGGAGACCCAGTACTTC. This chain uses TRBV7-9 with TRBJ2-5, with 12 bases aligning to TRBD2. The CDR3 consists of 17 residues. Germline V gene data show CDR1 as SEHNR and CDR2 as FQNEAQ (reference sequence). J was trimmed by 5 bases and V by 3 bases; bases with no gene match: 10.

The rearrangement links TRBV7-2 to TRBJ2-1, with TRBD1 matching over 7 bases. Germline CDR1 and CDR2: SGHTA and FQGNSA. The junction had 6 bases not matched to a gene; V was cut back by 6 bases and J by 1 base. The CDR3 has 15 residues. The CDR3 DNA reads TGTGCCAGCAGGCGCACAGGGGCTTCCTACAATGAGCAGTTCTTC. Translated, it gives CASRRTGASYNEQFF.

The chain recombines TRBV5-4 with TRBJ2-7, with 10 nucleotides matching TRBD1. After removal of 4 bases from V and 7 bases from J, the junction contained 8 bases not matched to a gene. The CDR3 spans 14 residues. From germline, CDR1 is SGHNT and CDR2 YYREEE (reference sequence). DNA for the CDR3: TGTGCCAGCAGCAAGGGGACAGGGGATCGAGAGCAGTACTTC. Translation gives CASSKGTGDREQYF.

The chain joins TRBV14 to TRBJ1-1; D unresolved. CDR1 is SGHDN and CDR2 is FVKESK in the germline V gene. Trimming took off 0 bases at V and 3 bases at J, with 5 bases between the two ends. CDR3 length: 13 residues. CDR3 bases: TGTGCCAGCAGCCAAGATCGGTACACTGAAGCTTTCTTT. Its translation: CASSQDRYTEAFF.

To note about this clone: This specimen includes other DNA sequences encoding the same CDR3. The chain combines TRBV2 with TRBJ2-5; TRBD1 is a possible D gene (6 bases). The V and J ends lost 6 bases and 4 bases respectively, with 6 bases between them. Germline V lookup: CDR1 SNHLY, CDR2 FYNNEI. The length of the CDR3 is 11 residues. CDR3 in DNA: TGTGCCAGCAGAGGGGGAGAGACCCAGTACTTC. As protein: CASRGGETQYF.

The rearrangement uses TRBV5-8 and TRBJ2-7; 7 bases fit TRBD2. V was pared by 3 bases and J by 2 bases, with 8 bases of the junction left unmatched. Germline-derived CDR1 and CDR2 are SGHTS and YDEGEE. The CDR3 sequence is 15 residues long. The CDR3: CASSWGGTGAYEQYF. The CDR3 nucleotides read TGTGCCAGCAGCTGGGGGGGGACCGGGGCCTACGAGCAGTACTTC.

The rearrangement uses TRBV28 and TRBJ1-1; D is ambiguous. This CDR3 spans 13 amino acids. V shed 4 bases and J shed 3 bases, with 9 bases lying between them. Germline lookup yields CDR1 MDHEN and CDR2 SYDVKM. CDR3 sequence reads: CASSSVRDTEAFF. DNA of the CDR3: TGTGCCAGCAGTTCGGTAAGAGACACTGAAGCTTTCTTT.

This clone is a singleton in its sample. V gene TRBV4-2 combines with J gene TRBJ2-1; 9 bases are a match to TRBD2. The CDR3 is 14 residues long. The J segment lost 6 bases and the V segment lost 4 bases, leaving 4 bases of the junction unmatched. Germline CDR1 and CDR2: LGHNA and YNFKEQ. Here the CDR3 DNA reads TGTGCCAGCAGCCCCGGCGGGGGGGCCAATGAGCAGTTCTTC. It translates to CASSPGGGANEQFF.

The J gene is TRBJ1-5, the V gene TRBV18; D not certain. CDR1 KGHSH and CDR2 LQKENI come from the germline V gene. CDR3 length equals 13 residues. The germline V and J ends were trimmed by 3 bases and 4 bases, with 7 bases remaining between them. As DNA, the CDR3 is TGTGCCAGCTCACCGGGCGAGAATCAGCCCCAGCATTTT. It encodes CASSPGENQPQHF.

The chain couples TRBV7-2 to TRBJ2-3; the match to TRBD2 covers 11 bases. Germline CDR1 is SGHTA and CDR2 is FQGNSA. The V segment lost 4 bases and the J segment 5 bases; nucleotides outside the gene matches: 2. CDR3 length equals 14 residues. The CDR3 bases are TGTGCCAGCAGCTCGACTAGCGGGATAGATACGCAGTATTTT. This gives the protein CASSSTSGIDTQYF.

CDR3 protein: CASSFGQGFGYTF. CDR3 nucleotides: TGTGCCAGCAGCTTCGGGCAGGGCTTTGGCTACACCTTC. V and J are TRBV5-6 and TRBJ1-2; a weak D match, TRBD1 (5 bases). The ends were cut back, 2 bases at V and 7 bases at J, with 12 bases in the middle. CDR3 length: 13 residues. The germline CDR1 and CDR2 sequences are SGHDT and YYEEEE.

This clone has just a few counts. V gene TRBV28 combines with J gene TRBJ2-6, with no clear D. V shed 5 bases and J shed 2 bases, with 4 bases lying between them. The CDR3 loop spans 13 amino acids. Germline loops: CDR1 MDHEN, CDR2 SYDVKM. Here the CDR3 reads CASSPTGANVLTF. For the CDR3, the DNA is TGTGCCAGCAGTCCCACTGGGGCCAACGTCCTGACTTTC.

A few counts support this clone. The chain joins TRBV5-1 to TRBJ1-2; TRBD1 matches 8 bases. V dropped 4 bases and J dropped 4; count of bases not matched to a gene: 9. This CDR3 region has 15 residues. Looked up from germline, CDR1 is SGHRS and CDR2 is YFSETQ. The CDR3 sequence: CASSRQGATGYGYTF. CDR3 DNA sequence: TGCGCCAGCAGCCGTCAGGGGGCAACGGGCTATGGCTACACCTTC. Full variable domain (rest looked up from reference TRBV5-1 and TRBJ1-2): KAGVTQTPRYLIKTRGQQVTLSCSPISGHRSVSWYQQTPGQGLQFLFEYFSETQRNKGNFPGRFSGRQFSNSRSEMNVSTLELGDSALYLCASSRQGATGYGYTFGSGTRLTVV.

The chain recombines TRBV5-1 with TRBJ1-5, with unresolved D. V lost 6 bases and J lost 4, with 17 bases in between. This CDR3 is 15 amino acids long. Germline CDR1 and CDR2: SGHRS and YFSETQ. Here the CDR3 reads CASTRDGTANQPQHF. CDR3 nucleotides: TGCGCCAGCACCCGGGATGGTACGGCAAATCAGCCCCAGCATTTT.

The chain links TRBV5-5 to TRBJ1-5; D not certain. This CDR3 contains 18 residues. Trimming left V 0 bases short and J 2 bases short, with 18 bases between. From germline, CDR1 is SGHKS and CDR2 YYEKEE (reference sequence). This chain's CDR3 is CASSLAAAGVVGNQPQHF. Here the CDR3 DNA reads TGTGCCAGCAGCTTGGCCGCAGCCGGGGTTGTTGGCAATCAGCCCCAGCATTTT.

The sample holds a few counts of this clone. V usage is TRBV6-5 and J usage is TRBJ2-6, with a tentative D call TRBD2 (5 bases). The CDR3 totals 15 residues. With 7 bases removed from V and 4 bases from J, the gap between germline ends came to 14 bases. Per the germline V gene, CDR1 is MNHEY and CDR2 is SVGAGI. This CDR3 reads CASTPRAVGANVLTF. Here the CDR3 DNA reads TGTGCCAGCACCCCGAGGGCGGTCGGGGCCAACGTCCTGACTTTC.

The chain links TRBV4-2 to TRBJ1-6; 9 bases are a match to TRBD1. The V gene end was trimmed by 4 bases and the J gene end by 8 bases; junction bases not matched to a gene: 9. This CDR3 has 16 amino acids. Germline V lookup: CDR1 LGHNA, CDR2 YNFKEQ. CDR3: CASSLAPGQGYSPLHF. As DNA, the CDR3 is TGTGCCAGCAGCCTGGCCCCGGGACAGGGTTATTCACCCCTCCACTTT.

This chain connects TRBV10-3 to TRBJ1-1; no definite D call. The V end was cut by 6 bases, the J end by 3 bases, with 17 bases between. CDR1 and CDR2 from the germline V gene are ENHRY and SYGVKD. This CDR3 spans 15 amino acids. CDR3 protein: CAISRLQPGDTEAFF. DNA of the CDR3: TGTGCCATCAGCCGACTGCAGCCCGGGGACACTGAAGCTTTCTTT.

This chain uses TRBV5-1 with TRBJ2-1, with D tentatively TRBD1 (6 bases). Trimming removed 0 bases from V and 9 bases from J, with 16 bases in between. Germline loops: CDR1 SGHRS, CDR2 YFSETQ. The CDR3 has 15 residues. As DNA, the CDR3 is TGCGCCAGCAGCTTGGGGCAGGGGATTGTTGGTGAGCAGTTCTTC. Encoded protein: CASSLGQGIVGEQFF.